This T cell receptor beta chain was recovered during a study of T cell changes during pregnancy in multiple sclerosis. The CDR3 is 14 amino acids. V lost 5 bases and J lost 4; bases outside the gene matches: 4. Germline lookup yields CDR1 SGHTA and CDR2 FQGNSA. The method was immunoSEQ multiplex PCR; TCRdb's version includes in-frame clones alone and lacks a portion of them. The table has under 80,000 clones, roughly 90% seen once. The rearrangement links TRBV7-2 to TRBJ2-3, with 9 bases identical to TRBD1. The sample was peripheral blood, taken in the first trimester of pregnancy. The TCR originated in a female donor with multiple sclerosis, enrolled in a pregnancy study. The CDR3 here is CASSRGQGADTQYF. CDR3 coding DNA: TGTGCCAGCAGCCGGGGACAGGGAGCAGATACGCAGTATTTT.